In this sample, the clone carrying this T cell receptor beta chain turned up many times. What it binds is not known. This entry comes from a study of read filtering for tumor transcriptome and immune sequencing. Overall study findings and caveats: Even smaller IR-seq throughput identified most shared clonotypes.

CDR3 length: 15 amino acids. V trimming: 3 bases; J trimming: 2 bases; junction bases outside the gene matches: 2. The germline CDR1 and CDR2 sequences are DFQATT and SNEGSKA (reference sequence). This library used around 400 ng RNA and molecular barcoded adaptors spanning alpha/delta and beta/gamma chains. TCRdb redid the calling of the reads with MiXCR, one entry per CDR3 protein. The sample contains about 62,000 distinct CDR3 sequences, approximately 19% of which appear only once. The clonotype originates from a donor at least 40 years old with multiple myeloma. The sequencing input was a population of CD138-negative cells sorted from bone marrow. This chain uses TRBV20-1 with TRBJ2-3; 13 positions agree with TRBD2. As DNA, the CDR3 is TGCAGTGCTAGCGGACTAGCGGGAGTCACAGATACGCAGTATTTT. The encoded protein is CSASGLAGVTDTQYF.